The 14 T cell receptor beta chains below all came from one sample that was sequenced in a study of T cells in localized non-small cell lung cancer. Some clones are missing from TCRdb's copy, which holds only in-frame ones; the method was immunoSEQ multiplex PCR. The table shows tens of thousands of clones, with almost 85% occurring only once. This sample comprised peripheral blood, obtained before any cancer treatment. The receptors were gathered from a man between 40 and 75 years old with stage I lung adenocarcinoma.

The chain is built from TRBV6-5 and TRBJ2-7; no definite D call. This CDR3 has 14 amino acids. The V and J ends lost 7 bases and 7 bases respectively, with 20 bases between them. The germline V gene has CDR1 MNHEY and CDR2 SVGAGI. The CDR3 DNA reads TGTGCCAGCAACATTAATGGACCCTCGCGAGAGCAGTACTTC. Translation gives CASNINGPSREQYF.

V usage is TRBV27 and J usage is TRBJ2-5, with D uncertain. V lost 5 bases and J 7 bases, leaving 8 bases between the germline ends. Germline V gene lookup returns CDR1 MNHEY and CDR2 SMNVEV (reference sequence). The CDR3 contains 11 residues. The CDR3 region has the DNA TGTGCCAGCAGTGACACCGGGACCCAGTACTTC. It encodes CASSDTGTQYF.

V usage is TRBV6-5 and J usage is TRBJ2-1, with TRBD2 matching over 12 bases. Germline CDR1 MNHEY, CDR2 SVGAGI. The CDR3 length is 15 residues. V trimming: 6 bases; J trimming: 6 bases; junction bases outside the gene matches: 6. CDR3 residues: CASSKRTSGINEQFF. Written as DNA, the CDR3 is TGTGCCAGCAGCAAGCGGACTAGCGGGATCAATGAGCAGTTCTTC.

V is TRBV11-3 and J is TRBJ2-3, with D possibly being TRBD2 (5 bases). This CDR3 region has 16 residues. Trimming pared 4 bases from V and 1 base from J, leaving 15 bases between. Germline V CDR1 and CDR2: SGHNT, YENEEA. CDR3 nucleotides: TGTGCCAGCAGCTCGGGGTTGCCAGGAGGCACAGATACGCAGTATTTT. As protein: CASSSGLPGGTDTQYF.

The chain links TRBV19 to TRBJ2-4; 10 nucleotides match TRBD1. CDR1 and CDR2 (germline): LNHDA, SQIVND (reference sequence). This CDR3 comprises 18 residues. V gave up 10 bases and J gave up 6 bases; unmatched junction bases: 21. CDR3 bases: TGTGCCACCAAAGGGGAACCCGGGACAGGGGTCGGAGGAAACATTCAGTACTTC. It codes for CATKGEPGTGVGGNIQYF.

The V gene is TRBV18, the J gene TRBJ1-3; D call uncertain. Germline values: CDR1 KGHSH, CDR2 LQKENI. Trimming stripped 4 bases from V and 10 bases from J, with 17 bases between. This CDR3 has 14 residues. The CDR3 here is CASSLDMQSRTIYF. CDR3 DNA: TGTGCCAGCTCACTTGACATGCAATCCAGGACCATATATTTT. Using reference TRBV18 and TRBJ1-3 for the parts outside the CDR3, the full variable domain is NAGVMQNPRHLVRRRGQEARLRCSPMKGHSHVYWYRQLPEEGLKFMVYLQKENIIDESGMPKERFSAEFPKEGPSILRIQQVVRGDSAAYFCASSLDMQSRTIYFGEGSWLTVV.

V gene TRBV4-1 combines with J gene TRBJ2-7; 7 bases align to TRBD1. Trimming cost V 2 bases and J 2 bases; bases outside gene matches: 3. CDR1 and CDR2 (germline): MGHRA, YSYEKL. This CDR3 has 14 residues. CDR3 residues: CASSQMGQTYEQYF. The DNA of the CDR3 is TGCGCCAGCAGCCAAATGGGACAGACCTACGAGCAGTACTTC.

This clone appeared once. The CDR3 sequence is CASSFPGNQPQHF. Written as DNA, the CDR3 is TGTGCCAGCAGCTTCCCAGGCAATCAGCCCCAGCATTTT. This chain uses TRBV7-2 with TRBJ1-5, with D hard to call. CDR3 length: 13 residues. Trimming shortened V by 3 bases and J by 2 bases, and 5 bases separated the two germline ends. Germline V gives CDR1 SGHTA, CDR2 FQGNSA.

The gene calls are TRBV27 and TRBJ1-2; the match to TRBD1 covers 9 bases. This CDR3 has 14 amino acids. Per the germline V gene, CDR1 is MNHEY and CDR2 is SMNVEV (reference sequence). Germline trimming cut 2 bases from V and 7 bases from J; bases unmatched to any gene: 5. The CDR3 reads CASSLGDRVAGYTF. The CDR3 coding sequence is TGTGCCAGCAGTTTAGGGGACAGGGTGGCTGGCTACACCTTC.

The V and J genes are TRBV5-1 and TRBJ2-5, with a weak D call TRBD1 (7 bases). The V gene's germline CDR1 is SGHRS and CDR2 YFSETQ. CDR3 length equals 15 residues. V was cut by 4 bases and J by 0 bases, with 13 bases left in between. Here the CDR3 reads CASSPRGQNQETQYF. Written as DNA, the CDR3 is TGCGCCAGCAGCCCGCGGGGACAGAACCAAGAGACCCAGTACTTC.

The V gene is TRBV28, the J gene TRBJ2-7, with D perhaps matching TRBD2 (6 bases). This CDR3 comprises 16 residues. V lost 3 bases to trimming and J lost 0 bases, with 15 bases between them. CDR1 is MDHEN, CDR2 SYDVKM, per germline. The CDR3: CASSFFTNGSSYEQYF. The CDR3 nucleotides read TGTGCCAGCAGTTTTTTTACTAACGGGAGCTCCTACGAGCAGTACTTC.

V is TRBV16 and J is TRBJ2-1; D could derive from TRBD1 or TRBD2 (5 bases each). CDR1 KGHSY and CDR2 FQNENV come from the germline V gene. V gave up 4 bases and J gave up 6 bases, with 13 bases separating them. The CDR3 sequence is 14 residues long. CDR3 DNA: TGTGCCAGCAGCCGTCTCCGGGACCCCAATGAGCAGTTCTTC. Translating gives CASSRLRDPNEQFF.

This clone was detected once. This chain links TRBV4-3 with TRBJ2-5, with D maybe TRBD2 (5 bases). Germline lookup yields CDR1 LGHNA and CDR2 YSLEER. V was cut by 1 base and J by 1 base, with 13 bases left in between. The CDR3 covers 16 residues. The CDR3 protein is CASSQVGRGTQETQYF. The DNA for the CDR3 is TGCGCCAGCAGCCAAGTCGGTCGGGGAACCCAAGAGACCCAGTACTTC.

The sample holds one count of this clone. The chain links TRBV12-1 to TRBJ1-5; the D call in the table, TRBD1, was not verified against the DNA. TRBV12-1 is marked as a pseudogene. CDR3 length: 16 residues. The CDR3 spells CASSLDTFRSNQPQHF. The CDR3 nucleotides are TGTGCCAGCAGCTTGGACACGTTCCGGAGCAATCAGCCCCAGCATTTT.